The 7 T cell receptor beta chains below come from one sample, sequenced in a study of siplizumab effects on memory and regulatory T cells (dated by TCRdb to the late 2010s). Libraries were built with the immunoSEQ multiplex PCR assay. TCRdb limited this immuneACCESS table to in-frame rearrangements with V and J called. A share of clones is missing; checked studies link under half to unresolved V genes, and the rest is unexplained. This sample holds 87,000 or so clones; 75% to 90% were observed only once. The top ten clonotypes cover over 12% of the sample. The specimen was CD4+ T cells sorted from blood. These receptors were taken from a human donor in good health.

The chain is built from TRBV11-2 and TRBJ1-5; 7 bases are shared with TRBD1. V lost 0 bases, J lost 5 bases, and 4 bases stayed unmatched. Germline CDR1 is SGHAT and CDR2 is FQNNGV. The CDR3 sequence is 15 residues long. CDR3 nucleotide sequence: TGTGCCAGCAGCTTAGAGGCTCAGGGGGATCAGCCCCAGCATTTT. This sequence encodes CASSLEAQGDQPQHF.

V is TRBV6-6 and J is TRBJ1-2; the D gene is possibly TRBD1 (5 bases). Looked up from germline, CDR1 is MNHNY and CDR2 is SVGAGI (reference sequence). CDR3 length equals 15 residues. The V and J ends lost 0 bases and 2 bases respectively, with 10 bases between them. CDR3 amino acids: CASSYSRGRNYGYTF. The CDR3 DNA reads as TGTGCCAGCAGTTACTCGCGGGGACGCAACTATGGCTACACCTTC.

The chain links TRBV5-5 to TRBJ2-3, with a weak D call TRBD2 (5 bases). The CDR3 is made up of 14 amino acids. Deletions cut 2 bases from V and 7 bases from J, with 14 bases between. Per the germline V gene, CDR1 is SGHKS and CDR2 is YYEKEE (reference sequence). The CDR3, as DNA: TGTGCCAGCAGCTTATTCGGGGTTAGAAATACGCAGTATTTT. This translates into CASSLFGVRNTQYF.

This clone was picked up one time. V and J are TRBV6-1 and TRBJ1-4; no clear D. Germline V CDR1 and CDR2: MNHNS, SASEGT. V lost 7 bases, J lost 7 bases, and 16 bases lay in between. The CDR3 is 14 amino acids. CDR3 nucleotide sequence: TGTGCCAGCAACCGGATGGGTATTAGTGAAAAACTGTTTTTT. Encoded protein: CASNRMGISEKLFF.

The rearrangement links TRBV6-6 to TRBJ1-1, with 8 bases matching TRBD1. CDR3 length equals 14 residues. Looked up from germline, CDR1 is MNHNY and CDR2 is SVGAGI (reference sequence). The V and J ends lost 9 bases and 1 base, in that order; junction bases with no gene match: 7. The CDR3 here is CASLTDRENTEAFF. In DNA, the CDR3 is TGTGCCAGTCTCACGGACAGGGAGAACACTGAAGCTTTCTTT.

The CDR3 loop is CASSSDRTASYEQYF. The DNA for the CDR3 is TGCGCCAGCAGCTCAGATCGGACCGCTTCCTACGAGCAGTACTTC. V gene TRBV5-1 combines with J gene TRBJ2-7, with D hard to call. Trimming left V 3 bases short and J 1 base short, with 14 bases between. This CDR3 has 15 amino acids. The germline CDR1 and CDR2 sequences are SGHRS and YFSETQ.

The chain combines TRBV7-9 with TRBJ2-1; 9 bases fit TRBD2. The length of the CDR3 is 16 residues. CDR1 and CDR2 from the germline V gene are SEHNR and FQNEAQ (reference sequence). Unmatched junction bases numbered 9, after V lost 5 bases and J lost 4 bases. The CDR3 spells CASSPASGTWYNEQFF. In DNA, the CDR3 is TGTGCCAGCAGCCCAGCTAGCGGGACGTGGTACAATGAGCAGTTCTTC.